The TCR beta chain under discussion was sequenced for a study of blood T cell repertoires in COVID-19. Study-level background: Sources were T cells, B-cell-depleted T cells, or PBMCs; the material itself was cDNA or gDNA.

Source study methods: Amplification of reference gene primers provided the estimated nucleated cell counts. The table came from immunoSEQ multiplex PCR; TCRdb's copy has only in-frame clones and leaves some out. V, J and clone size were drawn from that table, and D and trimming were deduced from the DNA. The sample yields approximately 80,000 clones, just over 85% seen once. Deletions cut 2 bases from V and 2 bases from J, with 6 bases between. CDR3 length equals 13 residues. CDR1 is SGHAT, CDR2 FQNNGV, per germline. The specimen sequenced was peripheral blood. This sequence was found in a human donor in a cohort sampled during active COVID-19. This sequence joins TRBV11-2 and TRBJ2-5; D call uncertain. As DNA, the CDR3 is TGTGCCAGCAGCTTACAGCGTCAAGAGACCCAGTACTTC. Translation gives CASSLQRQETQYF.